These T cell receptor beta chains were read from a single sample in a study of CD4 and CD8 cells across lung adenocarcinoma regions. TCRdb re-analysed the PCR reads in MiXCR, keeping a single row per CDR3 protein. The sample has 3,700 or so distinct CDR3 sequences; approximately 63% are singletons. Input material: CD4+ T cells from the center of a lung tumor. The receptors here all came from a male donor with lung adenocarcinoma. The CD4 and CD8 labels of this study may be unreliable. CDR3s include the opening cysteine and the closing phenylalanine or tryptophan. The D gene is left open where the match is weak. Expanded clones are given a class, and other clones once, few, many or no size at all.

j_gene | v_gene | abundance | d_gene | CDR3nt | CDR3aa
TRBJ1-1 | TRBV6-1 | few | TRBD1 | TGTGCCAGCAGGGGACCACAGGGGGGTGCTTTCTTT | CASRGPQGGAFF
TRBJ1-1 | TRBV7-9 | . | . | TGTGCCAGCAGCTTAAGTTTAGAAGGTAGCGCTTTCTTT | CASSLSLEGSAFF
TRBJ2-1 | TRBV7-6 | . | . | TGTGCCAGCAGCTTAGGTTCAGCTCGCGAGCAGTTCTTC | CASSLGSAREQFF
TRBJ2-3 | TRBV7-6 | . | TRBD1 | TGTGCCAGCAGCCTACAGGGGCGGGCAGATACGCAGTATTTT | CASSLQGRADTQYF
TRBJ2-7 | TRBV6-1 | . | . | TGTGCCAGCAGTCTTGCCAGGGTGGACGAGCAGTACTTC | CASSLARVDEQYF
TRBJ2-1 | TRBV7-6 | . | TRBD2 | TGTGCCAGCAGCTTTCTAGCGGGAGCCTACAATGAGCAGTTCTTC | CASSFLAGAYNEQFF
TRBJ1-1 | TRBV10-3 | . | TRBD1 | TGTGCCATCGCAAGTGGGACAGCAAACACTGAAGCTTTCTTT | CAIASGTANTEAFF
TRBJ2-1 | TRBV7-6 | large | . | TGTGCCAGCAGCTTAGACTACAACAATGAGCAGTTCTTC | CASSLDYNNEQFF
TRBJ2-1 | TRBV11-2 | . | . | TGTGCCAGCAGCTGGTCACTGAACAATGAGCAGTTCTTC | CASSWSLNNEQFF
TRBJ2-1 | TRBV6-5 | . | . | TGTGCCAGCAGACACTCGGAGACAGAAACCTACGAGCAGTTCTTC | CASRHSETETYEQFF
TRBJ2-2 | TRBV6-1 | . | . | TGTGCCAGCAGTAAAATGGACCCAGAGTTACCCTCTTACGCGAACACCGGGGAGCTGTTTTTT | CASSKMDPELPSYANTGELFF
TRBJ1-1 | TRBV6-5 | . | . | TGTGCCAGCAGTTACGGGGGCAGGGCTGAAGCTTTCTTT | CASSYGGRAEAFF
TRBJ1-5 | TRBV11-2 | . | TRBD1 | TGTGCCAGCAGCTTAGATTATGGACAGGTAAATCAGCCCCAGCATTTT | CASSLDYGQVNQPQHF
TRBJ2-1 | TRBV10-1 | . | TRBD2 | TGCGCCAGCAACGGAGGGACTAGCGGGAACGTCTGGGGTGAGCAGTTCTTC | CASNGGTSGNVWGEQFF
TRBJ2-3 | TRBV27 | . | . | TGTGCCAGCAGTTTATGGGGGAGGAGCGCAGAGACGCAGTATTTC | CASSLWGRSAETQYF
TRBJ2-1 | TRBV7-6 | medium-sized | . | TGTGCCAGCAGCTTAGACCAGAACAATGAGCAGTTCTTC | CASSLDQNNEQFF
TRBJ2-7 | TRBV6-1 | . | TRBD1 | TGTGCCAGCAGTGAAGCGAACCATCTTGGACAGGGTACCAACGAGCAGTACTTC | CASSEANHLGQGTNEQYF
TRBJ2-2 | TRBV29-1 | few | . | TGCAGCGGAGAAGGGGTCGGTGTCAACACCGGGGAGCTGTTTTTT | CSGEGVGVNTGELFF
TRBJ2-1 | TRBV6-1 | once | TRBD1 | TGTGCCAGCAGTCGTGGGACAGGGTCGTACAATGAGCAGTTCTTC | CASSRGTGSYNEQFF
TRBJ2-1 | TRBV7-2 | . | . | TGTGCCAGCAGCTTAGAGCGGGCGGCCTACAATGAGCAGTTCTTC | CASSLERAAYNEQFF
TRBJ2-5 | TRBV7-3 | few | . | TGTGCCAGCAGCAAAAAGGCAGGGTTGGTAGAGACCCAGTACTTC | CASSKKAGLVETQYF
TRBJ2-1 | TRBV6-5 | hyperexpanded | TRBD2 | TGTGCCAGCAGGGGGACTAGCGGGAATTTGGATGAGCAGTTCTTC | CASRGTSGNLDEQFF
TRBJ2-1 | TRBV4-3 | . | . | TGCGCCAGCAGCCAATATTCCGGGACCACCCTCAGGGACAATGAGCAGTTCTTC | CASSQYSGTTLRDNEQFF
TRBJ2-5 | TRBV4-3 | . | . | TGCGCCAGCAGCCTAAGAGCCGGGTATGAGACCCAGTACTTC | CASSLRAGYETQYF
TRBJ2-7 | TRBV11-3 | . | TRBD2 | TGTGCCAGCAGCTTAGTCGTGGGGGTACTAGCGGGTGCCTACGAGCAGTACTTC | CASSLVVGVLAGAYEQYF
TRBJ1-3 | TRBV5-6 | once | TRBD1 | TGTGCCAGCAGCTTGGCGGGGACAGGCGCGAGCTCTGGAAACACCATATATTTT | CASSLAGTGASSGNTIYF
TRBJ1-3 | TRBV6-1 | . | . | TGTGCCAGCAGTGTGGATAGGGGAAACACCATATATTTT | CASSVDRGNTIYF
TRBJ2-2 | TRBV6-1 | . | . | TGTGCCAGCAGTGAGGGGAGCGGGAACACCGGGGAGCTGTTTTTT | CASSEGSGNTGELFF
TRBJ2-4 | TRBV11-2 | . | TRBD2 | TGTGCCAGCAGCTTGGGACTAGCGGAGGGGGGAAACATTCAGTACTTC | CASSLGLAEGGNIQYF
TRBJ2-3 | TRBV5-6 | . | TRBD2 | TGTGCCAGCAGCTTAAGGACTAGCGGGACTGGAGATACGCAGTATTTT | CASSLRTSGTGDTQYF
TRBJ2-1 | TRBV7-3 | . | TRBD2 | TGTGCCAGCAGCCTACTAGCGGGGGTCGACAATGAGCAGTTCTTC | CASSLLAGVDNEQFF
TRBJ2-1 | TRBV10-1 | . | . | TGCGCCAGCAGTGCCGAAGAGGAGCAGTTCTTC | CASSAEEEQFF
TRBJ2-3 | TRBV20-1 | . | . | TGCAGTGCTAGTGCTGTTCGGGGCCTGGGGGCAGATACGCAGTATTTT | CSASAVRGLGADTQYF
TRBJ1-2 | TRBV6-1 | . | TRBD1 | TGTGCCAGTCTCGGACAGGTCAACTATGGCTACACCTTC | CASLGQVNYGYTF
TRBJ2-1 | TRBV5-1 | . | TRBD2 | TGCGCCAGCAGCTTAGGACTAGCGGGAGAACGGGAGTTCTTC | CASSLGLAGEREFF
TRBJ2-3 | TRBV6-5 | few | TRBD2 | TGTGCCAGCAGTTCCCGGACTAGCGGGAATTCAGATACGCAGTATTTT | CASSSRTSGNSDTQYF
TRBJ2-3 | TRBV11-3 | . | TRBD1 | TGTGCCAGCAGCTTAGGAGGGACAGGGGTGGATACGCAGTATTTT | CASSLGGTGVDTQYF
TRBJ1-6 | TRBV6-2/TRBV6-3 | . | . | TGTGCCAGCAGCTTACTGGGGGAGCAGTACTTT | CASSLLGEQYF
TRBJ2-3 | TRBV7-2 | . | TRBD2 | TGTGCCAGCAGCCCAGACGGGAGGGGAGATACGCAGTATTTT | CASSPDGRGDTQYF
TRBJ2-6 | TRBV6-2/TRBV6-3 | few | . | TGTGCCAGCAGTCCAGCCCCAAGGGGCTCTGGGGCCAACGTCCTGACTTTC | CASSPAPRGSGANVLTF
TRBJ2-7 | TRBV6-1 | . | . | TGTGCCAGCAGCCCGGGACTGTTCTACGAGCAGTACTTC | CASSPGLFYEQYF
TRBJ2-7 | TRBV6-4 | . | TRBD1 | TGTGCCAGCAGTGCTCGAGGGGACAGGGTCGCCGAGCAGTACTTC | CASSARGDRVAEQYF
TRBJ2-5 | TRBV6-1 | few | . | TGTGCCAGCAGTGAAGTTCTACGGGAGACCCAGTACTTC | CASSEVLRETQYF
TRBJ2-3 | TRBV10-3 | . | . | TGTGCGGGGAGTGGTCGCGGCGGCCCAGAGACGCAGTATTTT | CAGSGRGGPETQYF
TRBJ1-2 | TRBV6-1 | large | TRBD1 | TGTGCCAGCAGCCACTATCAGGGGAGACAGGGCGTGGGATGGGGCTACACCTTC | CASSHYQGRQGVGWGYTF
TRBJ1-1 | TRBV10-3 | large | . | TGTGCCACCTTAGACTTACAGGGCCCGAACACTGAAGCTTTCTTT | CATLDLQGPNTEAFF
TRBJ1-1 | TRBV4-1 | . | . | TGCGCCAGCAGCCAAGGACGCCAGCCTATGAACACTGAAGCTTTCTTT | CASSQGRQPMNTEAFF
TRBJ2-7 | TRBV6-5 | . | . | TGTGCCAGCAGTTACTCGCCAGCCACCTCCTACGAGCAGTACTTC | CASSYSPATSYEQYF
TRBJ2-1 | TRBV12-3/TRBV12-4 | . | . | TGTGCCAGCAGTTTCGGGCAAACCACCAATGAGCAGTTCTTC | CASSFGQTTNEQFF
TRBJ2-5 | TRBV11-1 | . | TRBD2 | TGTGCCAGCAGCTTAGAGACTAGCGGGGCTTGGGAGAGTCCCCAGTACTTC | CASSLETSGAWESPQYF
TRBJ2-5 | TRBV6-1 | . | . | TGTGCCAGCAGTGGAGGGGAGAGAATCTCCTCCCGAGAGACCCAGTACTTC | CASSGGERISSRETQYF
TRBJ2-1 | TRBV12-3/TRBV12-4 | . | TRBD1 | TGTGCCAGCAGTCCCGGGACAGGGGTCTGGTATGAGCAGTTCTTC | CASSPGTGVWYEQFF
TRBJ2-5 | TRBV6-1 | . | . | TGTGCCAGCAGTGAGGCAGGGCAAGAGACCCAGTACTTC | CASSEAGQETQYF
TRBJ2-5 | TRBV7-9 | . | . | TGTGCCAGCAGCTTAGCGCTCGGGCCGTACCAAGAGACCCAGTACTTC | CASSLALGPYQETQYF